This TCR beta chain was observed in a study of blood T cell repertoires in COVID-19. Study information: Sites across the United States, Italy and Spain contributed samples from acute and convalescent COVID-19. T cells, B-cell-depleted T cells, or PBMCs supplied cDNA or gDNA.

Original processing methods: The authors estimated nucleated cell counts from reference gene primer amplification. TCRdb's copy holds only in-frame clones and misses some; the assay was immunoSEQ multiplex PCR. V and J calls and clone size are as listed in that table; D and trimming were resolved from the DNA. Counted here are tens of thousands of clones, roughly 79% occurring once; the ten biggest clones make up roughly 20%. Germline V gives CDR1 LGHDT, CDR2 YNNKEL (reference sequence). The CDR3 runs 14 residues. Trimming cost V 4 bases and J 0 bases, with 9 bases left between them. V gene TRBV3-1 (or the pseudogene TRBV3-2) combines with J gene TRBJ1-1; possible D gene TRBD1, 5 bases. The clonotype comes from a woman aged 70-85 years with acute or convalescent COVID-19. Sample: peripheral blood. CDR3 in DNA: TGTGCCAGCAGCCTGGGACTGATGAACACTGAAGCTTTCTTT. This codes for CASSLGLMNTEAFF.